The 14 T cell receptor beta chains reported below all come from one sample, sequenced in a study of control samples from healthy donors and cancer patients. The table came from immunoSEQ multiplex PCR; TCRdb's copy has only in-frame clones and leaves some out. The sample yields approximately 86,000 clones, over 65% seen once. The sequencing sample was made of blood. These TCRs come from a woman between 35 and 50 years old in good health.

The CDR3: CASRPESLGQGAYGYTF. The CDR3 bases are TGTGCCAGCAGACCCGAGTCGCTTGGGCAGGGGGCATATGGCTACACCTTC. The chain joins TRBV27 to TRBJ1-2; 8 nucleotides match TRBD1. The germline V gene has CDR1 MNHEY and CDR2 SMNVEV (reference sequence). With V trimmed by 6 bases and J by 5 bases, 17 bases remained unmatched. The length of the CDR3 is 17 residues.

This chain links TRBV30 with TRBJ1-6; D gene unclear. Germline CDR1 reads GTSNPN; CDR2 reads SVGIG (reference sequence). This CDR3 has 13 amino acids. The germline V and J ends were trimmed by 4 bases and 4 bases, with 8 bases remaining between them. The CDR3 nucleotides are TGTGCCTGGACCGGGGATTATAATTCACCCCTCCACTTT. Translated: CAWTGDYNSPLHF.

This clone was seen only a few times. Other DNA sequences from this sample encode an identical CDR3 as well. This sequence joins TRBV5-6 and TRBJ2-7; TRBD1 is a possible D gene (6 bases). The V gene's germline CDR1 is SGHDT and CDR2 YYEEEE. The CDR3 sequence is 14 residues long. With 3 bases removed from V and 3 bases from J, the gap between germline ends came to 13 bases. CDR3 protein: CASSSGQMGYEQYF. CDR3 sequence (DNA): TGTGCCAGCAGCTCCGGACAGATGGGCTACGAGCAGTACTTC.

V usage is TRBV15 and J usage is TRBJ1-1; D not certain. Per the germline V gene, CDR1 is LNHNV and CDR2 is YYDKDF (reference sequence). This CDR3 comprises 13 residues. V dropped 4 bases and J dropped 0 bases, with 6 bases sitting between them. The CDR3 here is CATSIGVNTEAFF. DNA of the CDR3: TGTGCCACCAGCATCGGGGTGAACACTGAAGCTTTCTTT.

The rearrangement uses TRBV29-1 and TRBJ1-1; D unresolved. Trimming took 7 bases from V and 7 from J, leaving 16 bases between them. CDR1 is SQVTM, CDR2 ANQGSEA, per germline. This CDR3 is built from 12 residues. In DNA form, the CDR3 reads TGCAGCGCGGCCCTTGGGCGCCGTGAAGCTTTCTTT. Encoded protein: CSAALGRREAFF.

The chain carries TRBV11-3 and TRBJ1-2, with 8 positions matching TRBD1. Germline CDR1 is SGHNT and CDR2 is YENEEA. There are 15 residues in the CDR3. With V trimmed by 6 bases and J by 5 bases, 11 bases remained unmatched. The CDR3, as DNA: TGTGCCAGCAGTTTTACCGGGACAGGCGTTTATGGCTACACCTTC. Translation: CASSFTGTGVYGYTF.

J is TRBJ1-1 and V is TRBV5-1; 12 bases are shared with TRBD1. CDR1 is SGHRS, CDR2 YFSETQ, per germline. The J segment lost 7 bases and the V segment lost 9 bases, leaving 4 bases of the junction unmatched. CDR3 length: 12 residues. The CDR3, as DNA: TGCGCCACCGGGACAGGGGGCAATGAAGCTTTCTTT. This encodes CATGTGGNEAFF.

This chain connects TRBV21-1 to TRBJ2-7; the table's D call, TRBD1, has no DNA check behind it. TRBV21-1 is a pseudogene segment. This CDR3 has 15 residues. This chain's CDR3 is CASSKHRGHPYEQYF. The CDR3 DNA is TGTGCCAGCAGCAAACACAGGGGGCACCCCTACGAGCAGTACTTC.

The genes are TRBV20-1 and TRBJ2-3, with no clear D. CDR1 is DFQATT, CDR2 SNEGSKA, per germline (reference sequence). This CDR3 has 11 residues. V shed 5 bases and J shed 6 bases, with 9 bases lying between them. CDR3 DNA: TGCAGTGCTGCCACTGGGGATACGCAGTATTTT. Protein sequence: CSAATGDTQYF.

The chain has TRBV4-3 and TRBJ2-7; D is unresolved. The length of the CDR3 is 15 residues. The germline V gene has CDR1 LGHNA and CDR2 YSLEER. Trimming pared 1 base from V and 1 base from J, leaving 11 bases between. The DNA of the CDR3 is TGCGCCAGCAGCCAAGTGTCCGTAGGATCCTACGAGCAGTACTTC. Amino acid sequence: CASSQVSVGSYEQYF.

This chain uses TRBV19 with TRBJ1-5; no clear D. Germline V gene lookup returns CDR1 LNHDA and CDR2 SQIVND (reference sequence). CDR3 length: 15 residues. V was clipped by 4 bases and J by 3 bases, with 13 bases between them. As DNA, the CDR3 is TGTGCCAGTAGTACCCAGAGGGCTTCCAATCAGCCCCAGCATTTT. Its protein product is CASSTQRASNQPQHF.

The V gene is TRBV6-2 or TRBV6-3, the J gene TRBJ1-6; D is unclear. CDR3 length: 16 amino acids. Trimming removed 2 bases from V and 4 bases from J, with 12 bases in between. Germline V gene data show CDR1 as MNHEY and CDR2 as SVGEGT. The CDR3 loop reads CASSYGSKEYNSPLHF. The CDR3, as DNA: TGTGCCAGCAGTTACGGTTCCAAGGAGTATAATTCACCCCTCCACTTT.

The gene calls are TRBV5-1 and TRBJ2-7, with 7 bases identical to TRBD2. Trimming took 2 bases from V and 2 from J; bases not matched to a gene: 10. Germline-derived CDR1 and CDR2 are SGHRS and YFSETQ. This CDR3 has 16 residues. The CDR3 nucleotides read TGCGCCAGCAGCTTTGAGGGAGGGGCCATGGCCTACGAGCAGTACTTC. Translating gives CASSFEGGAMAYEQYF.

The sample holds a few counts of this clone. The CDR3 reads CASSLRLDEKLFF. In DNA, the CDR3 is TGCGCCAGCAGCCTCCGACTGGACGAAAAACTGTTTTTT. The chain employs TRBV5-1 and TRBJ1-4; D is unclear. CDR3 size: 13 residues. Germline assignment: CDR1 SGHRS and CDR2 YFSETQ. Deletions cut 4 bases from V and 8 bases from J, with 12 bases between.